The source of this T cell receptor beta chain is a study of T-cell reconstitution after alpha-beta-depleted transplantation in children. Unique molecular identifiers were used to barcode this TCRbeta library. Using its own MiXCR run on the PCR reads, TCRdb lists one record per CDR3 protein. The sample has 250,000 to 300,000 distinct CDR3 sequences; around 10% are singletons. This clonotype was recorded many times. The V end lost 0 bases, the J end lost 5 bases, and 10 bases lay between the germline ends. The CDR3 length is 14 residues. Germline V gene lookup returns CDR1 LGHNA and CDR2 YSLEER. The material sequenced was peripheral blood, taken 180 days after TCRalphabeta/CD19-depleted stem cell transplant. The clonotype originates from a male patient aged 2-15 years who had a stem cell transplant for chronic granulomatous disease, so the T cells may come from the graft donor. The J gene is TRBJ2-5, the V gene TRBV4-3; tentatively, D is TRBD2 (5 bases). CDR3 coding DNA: TGCGCCAGCAGCCAAGATAGGACTTCTGAGACCCAGTACTTC. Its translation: CASSQDRTSETQYF.